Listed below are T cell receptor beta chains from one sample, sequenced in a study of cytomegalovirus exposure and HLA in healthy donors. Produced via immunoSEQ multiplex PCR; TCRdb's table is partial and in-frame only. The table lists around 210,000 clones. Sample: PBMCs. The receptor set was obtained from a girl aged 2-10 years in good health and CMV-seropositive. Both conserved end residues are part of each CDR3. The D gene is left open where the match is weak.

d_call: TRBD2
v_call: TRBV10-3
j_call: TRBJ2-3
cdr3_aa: CAIRRLPGLAGAVDTQYF
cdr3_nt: TGTGCCATACGCCGTTTACCGGGACTAGCGGGAGCAGTCGATACGCAGTATTTT

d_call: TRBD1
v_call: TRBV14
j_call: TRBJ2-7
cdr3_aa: CASSQGTGPSYEQYF
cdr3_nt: TGTGCCAGCAGCCAGGGGACAGGGCCCTCCTACGAGCAGTACTTC

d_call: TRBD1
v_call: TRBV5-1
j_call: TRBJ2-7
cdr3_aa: CASSLEGQIYEQYF
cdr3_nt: TGCGCCAGCAGCTTGGAGGGACAGATCTACGAGCAGTACTTC

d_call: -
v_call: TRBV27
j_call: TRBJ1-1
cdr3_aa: CASRWSLNTEAFF
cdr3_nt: TGTGCCAGCAGATGGAGTCTGAACACTGAAGCTTTCTTT

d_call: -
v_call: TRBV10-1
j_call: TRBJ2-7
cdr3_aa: CASSASNGVSYEQYF
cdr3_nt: TGCGCCAGCAGTGCCTCGAACGGAGTATCCTACGAGCAGTACTTC

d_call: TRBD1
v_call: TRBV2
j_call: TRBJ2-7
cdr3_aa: CASSNDRAGEQYF
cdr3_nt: TGTGCCAGCAGCAACGACAGGGCCGGGGAGCAGTACTTC

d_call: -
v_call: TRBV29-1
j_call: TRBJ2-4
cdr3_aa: CSAATGNIQYF
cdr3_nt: TGCAGCGCTGCGACAGGAAACATTCAGTACTTC

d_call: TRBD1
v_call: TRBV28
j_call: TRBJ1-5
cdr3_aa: CASSVTGLYQPQHF
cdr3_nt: TGTGCCAGCAGCGTGACAGGGTTATATCAGCCCCAGCATTTT

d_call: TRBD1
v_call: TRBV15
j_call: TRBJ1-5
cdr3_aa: CATSRSPGQTNQPQHF
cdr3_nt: TGTGCCACCAGCAGATCTCCGGGACAGACAAATCAGCCCCAGCATTTT

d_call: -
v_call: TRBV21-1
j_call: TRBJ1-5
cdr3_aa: CADTGNQPQHF
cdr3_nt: TGTGCCGACACAGGAAATCAGCCCCAGCATTTT

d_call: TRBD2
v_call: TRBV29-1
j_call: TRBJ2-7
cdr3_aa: CSVEKAASGAYEQYF
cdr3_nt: TGCAGCGTTGAAAAGGCGGCTAGCGGGGCCTACGAGCAGTACTTC

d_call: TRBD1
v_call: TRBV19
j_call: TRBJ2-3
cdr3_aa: CASSIVQGSADTQYF
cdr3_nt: TGTGCCAGTAGTATAGTACAGGGGAGCGCAGATACGCAGTATTTT

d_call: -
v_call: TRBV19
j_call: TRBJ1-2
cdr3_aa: CASSIAPAGTYGYTF
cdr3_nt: TGTGCCAGTAGTATAGCCCCAGCAGGAACCTATGGCTACACCTTC

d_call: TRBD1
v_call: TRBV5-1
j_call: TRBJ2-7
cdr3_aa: CASSLAGQGVNEQYF
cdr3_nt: TGCGCCAGCAGCTTGGCCGGACAGGGCGTAAACGAGCAGTACTTC

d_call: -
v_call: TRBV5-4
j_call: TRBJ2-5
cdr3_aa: CASSFNTRLHGETQYF
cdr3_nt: TGTGCCAGCAGCTTTAATACTCGCCTCCACGGAGAGACCCAGTACTTC

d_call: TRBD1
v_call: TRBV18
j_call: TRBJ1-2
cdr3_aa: CASSSSNFGTGGDYGYTF
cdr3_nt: TGTGCCAGCTCATCAAGTAACTTCGGGACAGGGGGCGACTATGGCTACACCTTC

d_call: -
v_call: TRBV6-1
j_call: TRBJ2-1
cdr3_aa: CASSDLAVGKSEQFF
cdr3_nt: TGTGCCAGCAGTGACCTAGCTGTGGGAAAAAGTGAGCAGTTCTTC

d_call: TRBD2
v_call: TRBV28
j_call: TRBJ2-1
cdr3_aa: CASSLPAGGHDEQFF
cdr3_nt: TGTGCCAGCAGTTTGCCAGCGGGAGGGCACGATGAGCAGTTCTTC

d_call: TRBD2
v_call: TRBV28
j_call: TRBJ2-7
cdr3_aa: CASSSLAGVSEQYF
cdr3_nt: TGTGCCAGCAGTTCTCTAGCGGGAGTTAGCGAGCAGTACTTC

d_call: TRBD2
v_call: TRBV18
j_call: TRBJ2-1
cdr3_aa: CASSPGSGEQFF
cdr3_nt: TGTGCCAGCTCACCGGGTAGCGGGGAGCAGTTCTTC

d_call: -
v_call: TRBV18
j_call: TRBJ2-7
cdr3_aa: CASSPPFLTYEQYF
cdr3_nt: TGTGCCAGCTCACCACCGTTCTTAACCTACGAGCAGTACTTC

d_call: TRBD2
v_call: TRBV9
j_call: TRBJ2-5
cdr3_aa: CASSVVSGSTETQYF
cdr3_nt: TGTGCCAGCAGCGTAGTTAGCGGGAGCACGGAGACCCAGTACTTC

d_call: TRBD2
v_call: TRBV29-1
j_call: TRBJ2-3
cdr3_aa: CSASGRITDTQYF
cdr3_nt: TGCAGCGCAAGCGGGAGAATCACAGATACGCAGTATTTT

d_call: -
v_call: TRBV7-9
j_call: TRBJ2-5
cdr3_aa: CASSFVALSTLKETQYF
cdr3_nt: TGTGCCAGCAGCTTTGTAGCCTTAAGCACACTCAAAGAGACCCAGTACTTC

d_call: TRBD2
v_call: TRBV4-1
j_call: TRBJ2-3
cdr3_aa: CASSQGGLAGTDTQYF
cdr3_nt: TGCGCCAGCAGCCAAGGGGGACTAGCAGGCACAGATACGCAGTATTTT

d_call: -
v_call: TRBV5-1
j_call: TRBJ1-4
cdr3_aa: CASAPRDNEKLFF
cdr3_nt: TGCGCCAGCGCACCGAGGGATAATGAAAAACTGTTTTTT

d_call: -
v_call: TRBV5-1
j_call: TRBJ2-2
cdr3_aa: CASSLQGEAGELFF
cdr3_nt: TGCGCCAGCAGCTTGCAGGGGGAGGCCGGGGAGCTGTTTTTT

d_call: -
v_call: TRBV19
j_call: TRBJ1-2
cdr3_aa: CASSPLGGSGYTF
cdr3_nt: TGTGCCAGTAGTCCCCTAGGGGGTTCTGGCTACACCTTC

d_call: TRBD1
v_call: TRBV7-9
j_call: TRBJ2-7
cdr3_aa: CASSSGTVPYEQYF
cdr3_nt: TGTGCCAGCAGCTCTGGGACAGTCCCCTACGAGCAGTACTTC

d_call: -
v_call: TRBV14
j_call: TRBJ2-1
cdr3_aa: CASSQGTAYNEQFF
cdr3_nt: TGTGCCAGCAGCCAAGGGACAGCTTACAATGAGCAGTTCTTC

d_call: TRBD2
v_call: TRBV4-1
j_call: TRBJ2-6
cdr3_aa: CASSQDAGEGGYFGANVLTF
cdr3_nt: TGCGCCAGCAGCCAAGATGCTGGGGAGGGTGGTTATTTTGGGGCCAACGTCCTGACTTTC

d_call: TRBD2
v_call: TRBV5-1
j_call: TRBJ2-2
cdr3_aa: CASSLLAGGTGELFF
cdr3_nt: TGCGCCAGCAGCTTGTTGGCGGGAGGTACCGGGGAGCTGTTTTTT

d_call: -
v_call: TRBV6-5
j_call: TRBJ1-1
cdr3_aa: CASSYASFGRGTEAFF
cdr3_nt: TGTGCCAGCAGTTACGCTTCTTTCGGCAGGGGCACTGAAGCTTTCTTT

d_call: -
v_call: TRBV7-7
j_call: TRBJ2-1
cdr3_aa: CASSPTRTRMNEQFF
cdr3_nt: TGTGCCAGCAGCCCCACACGGACACGGATGAATGAGCAGTTCTTC

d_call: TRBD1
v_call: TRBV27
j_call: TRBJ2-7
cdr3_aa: CASSFLGQGLSYEQYF
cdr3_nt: TGTGCCAGCAGTTTTCTAGGACAGGGCCTCTCCTACGAGCAGTACTTC

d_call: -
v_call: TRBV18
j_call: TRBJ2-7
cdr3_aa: CASSPYEGVTSSYEQYF
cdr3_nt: TGTGCCAGCTCACCATACGAAGGAGTGACTAGTAGCTACGAGCAGTACTTC

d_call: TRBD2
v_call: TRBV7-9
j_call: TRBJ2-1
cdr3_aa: CASSSIGTSGKSHYNEQFF
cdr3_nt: TGTGCCAGCAGCTCCATTGGGACTAGCGGGAAGAGCCACTACAATGAGCAGTTCTTC

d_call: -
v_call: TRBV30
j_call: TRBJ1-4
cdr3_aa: CAWNSDLTTTNEKLFF
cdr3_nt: TGTGCCTGGAATTCCGACCTGACTACAACTAATGAAAAACTGTTTTTT

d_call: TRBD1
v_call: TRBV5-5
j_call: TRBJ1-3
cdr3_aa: CASSLMSGGGNTIYF
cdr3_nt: TGTGCCAGCAGCTTGATGTCAGGGGGTGGAAACACCATATATTTT

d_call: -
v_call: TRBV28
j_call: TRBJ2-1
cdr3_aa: CASSSRDEQFF
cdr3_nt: TGTGCCAGCAGTTCACGCGATGAGCAGTTCTTC

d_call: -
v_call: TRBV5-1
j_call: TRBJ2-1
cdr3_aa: CASSLQYNEQFF
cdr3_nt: TGCGCCAGCAGCTTGCAGTACAATGAGCAGTTCTTC

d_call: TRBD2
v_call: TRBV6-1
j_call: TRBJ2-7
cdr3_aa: CASSDPSSGPYEQYF
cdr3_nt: TGTGCCAGCAGTGATCCGTCTAGCGGCCCCTACGAGCAGTACTTC

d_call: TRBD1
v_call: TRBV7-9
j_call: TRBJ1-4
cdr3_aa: CASSTSGTGRLEKLFF
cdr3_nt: TGTGCCAGCAGCACTAGCGGGACAGGGCGGCTTGAAAAACTGTTTTTT

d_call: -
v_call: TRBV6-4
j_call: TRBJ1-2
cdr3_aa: CASSQDIPAWGYTF
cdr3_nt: TGTGCCAGCAGTCAGGACATACCCGCCTGGGGCTACACCTTC

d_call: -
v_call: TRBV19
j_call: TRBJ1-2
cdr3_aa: CASSIRDNYGYTF
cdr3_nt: TGTGCCAGTAGTATCAGGGATAACTATGGCTACACCTTC

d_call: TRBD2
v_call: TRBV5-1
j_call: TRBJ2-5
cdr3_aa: CAGSLQLAGQETQYF
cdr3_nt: TGCGCCGGCAGCTTGCAACTAGCGGGACAAGAGACCCAGTACTTC

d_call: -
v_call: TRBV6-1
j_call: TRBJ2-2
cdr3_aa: CASSVFRGTGELFF
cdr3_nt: TGTGCCAGCAGTGTGTTTAGGGGAACCGGGGAGCTGTTTTTT